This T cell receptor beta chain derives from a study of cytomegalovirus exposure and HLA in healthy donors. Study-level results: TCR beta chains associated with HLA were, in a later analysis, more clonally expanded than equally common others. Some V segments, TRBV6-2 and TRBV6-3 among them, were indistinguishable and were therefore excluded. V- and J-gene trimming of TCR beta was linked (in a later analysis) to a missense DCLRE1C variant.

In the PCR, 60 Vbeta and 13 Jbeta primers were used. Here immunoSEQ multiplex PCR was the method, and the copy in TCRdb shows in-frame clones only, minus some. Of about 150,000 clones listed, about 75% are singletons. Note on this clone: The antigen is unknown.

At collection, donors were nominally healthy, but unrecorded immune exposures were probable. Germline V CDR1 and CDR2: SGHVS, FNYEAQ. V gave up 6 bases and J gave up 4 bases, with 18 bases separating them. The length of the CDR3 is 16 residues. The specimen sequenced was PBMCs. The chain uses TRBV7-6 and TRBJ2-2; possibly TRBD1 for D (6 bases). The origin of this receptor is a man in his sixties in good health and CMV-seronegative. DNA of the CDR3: TGTGCCAGCAGTCCTTTCCAGGGGACGGGCACCGGGGAGCTGTTTTTT. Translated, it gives CASSPFQGTGTGELFF.